Many counts were recorded for the clone carrying this TCR beta chain. Its antigen is as yet unknown. The germline V and J ends were trimmed by 3 bases and 3 bases, with 12 bases remaining between them. This CDR3 spans 14 amino acids. Germline CDR1 is SGHVS and CDR2 is FQNEAQ. TCRdb called the reads again in MiXCR, with one record for every CDR3 protein. The sample yields 150,000 to 200,000 distinct CDR3 sequences, 15% to 20% seen once. The source of the sample is a study of T cell repertoires in cytomegalovirus infection. At the level of the study: Public TCR beta signatures were indicative of both CMV infection and a matching HLA type.

Study-level points and caveats: The study found HLA-C-restricted CMV-specific TCR beta clonotypes dominating the ex vivo response. Of the TCR beta families, the public ones yielded a cumulative frequency that identified carriers of CMV plus the relevant HLA.

The source material was PBMCs. This chain uses TRBV7-8 with TRBJ2-7; the D is unclear. This sequence was found in a human donor in good health (CMV status not recorded). Some clones in this sample may be carry-over from other donors' samples. Here the CDR3 reads CASSFSRSNYEQYF. The CDR3 bases are TGTGCCAGCAGCTTTTCGCGTTCAAACTACGAGCAGTACTTC.